This TCR beta chain was profiled in a study of blood T cell repertoires in COVID-19. Study background: Acute and convalescent COVID-19 samples came from the United States, Italy and Spain. Nucleic acid was either cDNA or gDNA, and it came from T cells, B-cell-depleted T cells, or PBMCs.

Per the original methods: Cell counts per sample came from amplifying reference gene primers. Clones were read by immunoSEQ multiplex PCR, and TCRdb kept only the in-frame ones, dropping some. V, J and clone size are taken as reported in that table, and D and trimming were inferred from the DNA itself. The data show 170,000 or so clones, around nine tenths seen once. This CDR3 has 14 residues. V shed 2 bases and J 4 bases; nucleotides not matched to a gene: 3. Looked up from germline, CDR1 is MNHNY and CDR2 is SVGAGI (reference sequence). The rearrangement links TRBV6-6 to TRBJ1-1; TRBD1 aligns across 8 bases. The receptor was isolated from a man aged 50-59 years with acute or convalescent COVID-19. Sequencing was done on a sample of peripheral blood. CDR3 bases: TGTGCCAGCAGTTACGGGACAGGTCCCACTGAAGCTTTCTTT. Protein product: CASSYGTGPTEAFF.